These T cell receptor beta chains were read from a single sample in a study of T cells in localized non-small cell lung cancer. The table came from immunoSEQ multiplex PCR; TCRdb's copy has only in-frame clones and leaves some out. The repertoire holds tens of thousands of clones, with 85% to 90% as singletons. Specimen: peripheral blood, collected before any cancer treatment. The origin of the receptors is a male donor aged 60 or over with stage III lung adenocarcinoma. Both conserved end residues are part of each CDR3.

cdr3_length: 12; v_call: TRBV6-1; j_call: TRBJ1-2; cdr3_aa: CASMGGGPGYTF
cdr3_length: 15; v_call: TRBV28; j_call: TRBJ1-1; cdr3_aa: CASLNGGPTNTEAFF
cdr3_length: 17; v_call: TRBV9; j_call: TRBJ1-3; cdr3_aa: CASSVGMGQSSGNTIYF
cdr3_length: 16; v_call: TRBV7-9; j_call: TRBJ2-1; cdr3_aa: CASSRTGHSPYNEQFF
cdr3_length: 17; v_call: TRBV18; j_call: TRBJ1-5; cdr3_aa: CASSPRQGYGEDQPQHF
cdr3_length: 17; v_call: TRBV5-1; j_call: TRBJ2-1; cdr3_aa: CASSLALAGGSNNEQFF
cdr3_length: 15; v_call: TRBV5-1; j_call: TRBJ1-1; cdr3_aa: CASSWTGGGNTEAFF
cdr3_length: 15; v_call: TRBV6-6; j_call: TRBJ1-5; cdr3_aa: CASGPTSYSNQPQHF
cdr3_length: 17; v_call: TRBV28; j_call: TRBJ1-2; cdr3_aa: CASSFPPRWGPNYGYTF
cdr3_length: 15; v_call: TRBV9; j_call: TRBJ1-1; cdr3_aa: CASSVASTGNTEAFF
cdr3_length: 14; v_call: TRBV27; j_call: TRBJ2-5; cdr3_aa: CASSTFTGVETQYF
cdr3_length: 15; v_call: TRBV7-3; j_call: TRBJ2-7; cdr3_aa: CASSLAASLSYEQYF
cdr3_length: 12; v_call: TRBV10-3; j_call: TRBJ1-2; cdr3_aa: CAISASDYGYTF
cdr3_length: 14; v_call: TRBV15; j_call: TRBJ1-2; cdr3_aa: CATSRDVVNLGYTF
cdr3_length: 15; v_call: TRBV11-3; j_call: TRBJ2-3; cdr3_aa: CASSPGVSLTDTQYF
cdr3_length: 13; v_call: TRBV5-1; j_call: TRBJ1-1; cdr3_aa: CASRMAGVAEAFF
cdr3_length: 17; v_call: TRBV6-1; j_call: TRBJ1-4; cdr3_aa: CASSGRQGLTANEKLFF
cdr3_length: 17; v_call: TRBV27; j_call: TRBJ1-6; cdr3_aa: CASSLLSFGVGNSPLHF
cdr3_length: 19; v_call: TRBV7-6; j_call: TRBJ2-3; cdr3_aa: CASSRAGGLAGEGRDTQYF
cdr3_length: 16; v_call: TRBV6-5; j_call: TRBJ2-3; cdr3_aa: CASSYSGYGGTDTQYF
cdr3_length: 15; v_call: TRBV7-2; j_call: TRBJ2-2; cdr3_aa: CASSPRQGHTGELFF
cdr3_length: 15; v_call: TRBV5-1; j_call: TRBJ1-1; cdr3_aa: CASSPSKMGYTEAFF
cdr3_length: 13; v_call: TRBV6-4; j_call: TRBJ1-1; cdr3_aa: CASSVHLNTEAFF
cdr3_length: 13; v_call: TRBV12-5; j_call: TRBJ2-3; cdr3_aa: CASGLYSTDTQYF
cdr3_length: 12; v_call: TRBV30; j_call: TRBJ2-5; cdr3_aa: CAWGMNGETQYF
cdr3_length: 12; v_call: TRBV2; j_call: TRBJ2-5; cdr3_aa: CASSEGGSAQYF
cdr3_length: 14; v_call: TRBV7-9; j_call: TRBJ2-7; cdr3_aa: CASGTGTSGYEQYF
cdr3_length: 16; v_call: TRBV13; j_call: TRBJ2-2; cdr3_aa: CASSTRLAGGLRRMFF